Reported below is one TCR beta chain. Per the study methods: Amplification of reference gene primers provided the estimated nucleated cell counts. TCRdb keeps only in-frame clones here, not all; method: immunoSEQ multiplex PCR. That table supplies the V and J calls and clone size; D and trimming were determined from the DNA. This sample has approximately 110,000 clones, with approximately 82% found just once. This specimen belongs to a study of blood T cell repertoires in COVID-19. Whole-study context: Samples taken during acute and convalescent COVID-19 were collected in the United States, Italy and Spain. T cells, B-cell-depleted T cells, or PBMCs provided the cDNA or gDNA that served as material.

The sample was peripheral blood. The source of this sequence is a woman aged 60-75 years with acute or convalescent COVID-19.

The CDR3 loop reads CASRTGGRYSNQPQHF. CDR3 sequence (DNA): TGTGCCAGCAGGACAGGGGGCCGTTATAGCAATCAGCCCCAGCATTTT. The genes are TRBV28 and TRBJ1-5; 10 bases are a match to TRBD1. The V gene's germline CDR1 is MDHEN and CDR2 SYDVKM. The V gene end was trimmed by 6 bases and the J gene end by 0 bases; junction bases not matched to a gene: 5. This CDR3 is 16 amino acids long.